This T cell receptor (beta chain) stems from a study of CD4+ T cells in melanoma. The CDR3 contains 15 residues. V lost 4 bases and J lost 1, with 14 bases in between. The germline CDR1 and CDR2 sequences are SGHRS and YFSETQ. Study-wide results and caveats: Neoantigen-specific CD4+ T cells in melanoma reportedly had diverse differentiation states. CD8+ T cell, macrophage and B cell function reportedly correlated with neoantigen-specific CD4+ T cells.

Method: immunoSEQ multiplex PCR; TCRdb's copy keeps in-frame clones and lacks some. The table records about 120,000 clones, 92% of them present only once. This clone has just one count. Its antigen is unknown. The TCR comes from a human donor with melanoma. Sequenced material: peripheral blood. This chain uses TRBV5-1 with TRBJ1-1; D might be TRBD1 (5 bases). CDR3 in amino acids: CASSPSGVGNTEAFF. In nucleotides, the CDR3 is TGCGCCAGCAGCCCCTCGGGGGTCGGGAACACTGAAGCTTTCTTT.